The subject of this entry is one TCR beta chain. The antigen is undetermined. This record comes from a study of CD8 T cells in Susac syndrome. At the level of the study: When their blood was taken, the Susac syndrome patients had either not yet had any therapy, were taking corticosteroids, or were taking intravenous immunoglobulin alone.

The CDR3 totals 15 residues. The germline V gene has CDR1 SGHNT and CDR2 YYREEE (reference sequence). V shed 0 bases and J 0 bases; nucleotides not matched to a gene: 2. The study, taken as a whole, reports: Clonal expansion was not observed in the Susac syndrome CD4+ T cell repertoires. Individuals included in the TCR sequencing and HLA analysis were acknowledged by the study to be relatively few in number.

Random hexamers were used to reverse transcribe an amount of about 0.45 to 1 ug RNA. Multiplex immunoSEQ PCR targeted 54 Vbeta and 13 Jbeta TCR beta segments. TCRdb reprocessed the immunoSEQ multiplex PCR reads with MiXCR, giving one entry per CDR3 protein. Altogether about 150,000 distinct CDR3 sequences are present, approximately 95% being singletons, with the ten largest covering 0.15% to 0.2%. This receptor was obtained from a human donor with Susac syndrome. Input material: CD4+ T cells from PBMCs. The gene calls are TRBV5-4 and TRBJ1-2, with 7 bases lining up with TRBD1. Here the CDR3 reads CASSLAGTANYGYTF. The CDR3 bases are TGTGCCAGCAGCTTGGCTGGGACAGCTAACTATGGCTACACCTTC. The full variable domain, with the rest looked up from reference TRBV5-4 and TRBJ1-2, is ETGVTQSPTHLIKTRGQQVTLRCSSQSGHNTVSWYQQALGQGPQFIFQYYREEENGRGNFPPRFSGLQFPNYSSELNVNALELDDSALYLCASSLAGTANYGYTFGSGTRLTVV.